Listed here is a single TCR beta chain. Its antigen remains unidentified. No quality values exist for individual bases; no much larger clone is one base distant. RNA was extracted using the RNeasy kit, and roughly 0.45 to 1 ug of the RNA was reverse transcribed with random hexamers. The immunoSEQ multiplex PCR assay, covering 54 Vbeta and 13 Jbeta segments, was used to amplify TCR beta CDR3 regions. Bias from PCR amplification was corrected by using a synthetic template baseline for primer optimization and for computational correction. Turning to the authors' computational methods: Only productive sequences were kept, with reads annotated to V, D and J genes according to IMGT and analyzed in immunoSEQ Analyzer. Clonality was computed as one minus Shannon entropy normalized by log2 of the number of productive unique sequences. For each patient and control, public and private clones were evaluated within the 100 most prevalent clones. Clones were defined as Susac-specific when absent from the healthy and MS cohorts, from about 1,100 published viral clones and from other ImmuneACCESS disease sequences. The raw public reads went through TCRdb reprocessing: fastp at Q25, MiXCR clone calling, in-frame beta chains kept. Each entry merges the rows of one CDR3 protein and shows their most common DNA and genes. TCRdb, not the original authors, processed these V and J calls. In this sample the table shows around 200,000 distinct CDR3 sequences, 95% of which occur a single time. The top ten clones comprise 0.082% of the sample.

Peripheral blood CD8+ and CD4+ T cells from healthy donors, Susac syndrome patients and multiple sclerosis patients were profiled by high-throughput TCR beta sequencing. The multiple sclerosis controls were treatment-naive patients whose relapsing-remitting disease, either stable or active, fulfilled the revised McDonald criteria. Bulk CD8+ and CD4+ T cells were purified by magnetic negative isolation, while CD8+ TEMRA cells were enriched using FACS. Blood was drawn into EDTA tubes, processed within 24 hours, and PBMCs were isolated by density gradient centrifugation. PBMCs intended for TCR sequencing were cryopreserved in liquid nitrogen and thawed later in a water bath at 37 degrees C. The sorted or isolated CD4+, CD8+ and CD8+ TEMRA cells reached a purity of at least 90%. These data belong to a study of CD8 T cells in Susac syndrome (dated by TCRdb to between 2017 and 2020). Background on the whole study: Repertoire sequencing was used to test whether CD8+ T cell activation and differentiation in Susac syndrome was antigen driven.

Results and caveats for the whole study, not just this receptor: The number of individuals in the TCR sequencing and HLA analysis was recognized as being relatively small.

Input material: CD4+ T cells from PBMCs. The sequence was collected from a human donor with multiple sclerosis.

For the CDR3, the sequence is CASSLAGGLFF. The sequence in DNA is TGTGCCAGCAGTCTAGCGGGGGGGCTCTTCTTC. The sequence links TRBV3-1 to TRBJ2-1; 12 bases in between match TRBD2. Spanning cysteine to phenylalanine, the CDR3 consists of 11 amino acids. The read is trimmed to its CDR3 DNA, 33 bases read in frame from base 1. Clipping removes 6 bases from V and 16 bases from J, with 4 as the unmatched junction base count. Via the germline V gene (reference sequence), CDR1 is LGHDT and CDR2 YNNKEL.